A selection of T cell receptor beta chains follows, all from one sample in a study of vaccination effects on CD4 cells after COVID-19. TCRdb's copy holds only in-frame clones and misses some; the assay was immunoSEQ multiplex PCR. The sample comprises 20,000 to 25,000 clones, approximately 76% of which are singletons, and around 8.4% rests with the top ten. Their recognized antigens are unknown. Sequences were derived from CD4+ T cells from PBMCs cultured with HCoV-229E spike peptides, sampled after COVID-19 vaccination. The receptors stem from a human donor who received a COVID-19 vaccine. Both conserved end residues are part of each CDR3. The order of the fields is V gene, J gene, clone size, CDR3 protein. Only part of the rows carry a size: once, few, many, or a class if the clone is expanded.

TRBV6-1	TRBJ2-1	.	CASSEAQAWDEQFF
TRBV27	TRBJ1-6	.	CASSPGRPLRNSPLHF
TRBV5-1	TRBJ2-3	.	CASSLGGTDTQYF
TRBV30	TRBJ2-1	.	CAWSADSLGQFF
TRBV18	TRBJ2-3	.	CASSPPRGGGTDTQYF
TRBV3-1/TRBV3-2	TRBJ2-3	few	CASSQLLAGGSDTQYF
TRBV20-1	TRBJ2-6	.	CSASTGANVLTF
TRBV4-1	TRBJ2-5	.	CASSQDGSAGWDTQYF
TRBV3-1/TRBV3-2	TRBJ1-3	few	CASSPGSGNTIYF
TRBV3-1/TRBV3-2	TRBJ2-5	.	CASSPYTGGRGETQYF
TRBV5-4	TRBJ2-5	.	CASGRDLWETQYF
TRBV5-1	TRBJ1-2	.	CASSPYPRQDGYTF
TRBV5-4	TRBJ2-3	.	CASRPGLADTQYF
TRBV12-5	TRBJ1-5	once	CASGLVLSTGVQPQHF
TRBV7-9	TRBJ1-2	.	CAGTVREDYGYTF
TRBV3-1/TRBV3-2	TRBJ1-1	.	CASSRGNTEAFF
TRBV11-2	TRBJ2-4	.	CASSLEYIQYF
TRBV15	TRBJ1-2	.	CATSTGGTGAGYTF
TRBV6-5	TRBJ2-5	.	CASSPGLAAQETQYF
TRBV10-2	TRBJ1-1	once	CASTWGEGAEAFF
TRBV10-3	TRBJ1-4	few	CAISDKGTDEKLFF
TRBV5-1	TRBJ2-3	.	CASSGGTNPSTDTQYF
TRBV4-1	TRBJ2-7	.	CASSQDLREQYF
TRBV30	TRBJ1-1	.	CAWNRGNTEAFF
TRBV18	TRBJ2-1	.	CASSPSRGQGLNEQFF
TRBV19	TRBJ1-1	.	CASSIDYNTEAFF
TRBV5-4	TRBJ1-2	.	CASSLAWGRANYGYTF
TRBV28	TRBJ2-5	.	CASSRQGLRETQYF
TRBV19	TRBJ2-7	.	CASSMWGTGSSYEQYF
TRBV12-5	TRBJ2-7	.	CASGSSGSLSYEQYF
TRBV7-6	TRBJ2-2	.	CASSLGRLVQNGELFF
TRBV15	TRBJ1-6	.	CATSRPSSPLHF
TRBV6-4	TRBJ2-2	.	CASSDRDTGELFF
TRBV19	TRBJ2-1	.	CASSIVGGGQGTYNEQFF
TRBV6-5	TRBJ1-4	.	CASRGTGSNEKLFF
TRBV19	TRBJ1-2	.	CASSNNHYGYTF
TRBV24-1	TRBJ1-5	few	CATSEGQGSYQPQHF
TRBV10-3	TRBJ1-1	.	CATMGYELGFMNTEAFF
TRBV12-5	TRBJ2-5	few	CASGFALGGETQYF
TRBV12-3/TRBV12-4	TRBJ2-5	.	CASSLGERETQYF
TRBV24-1	TRBJ1-2	.	CATSDSPLSGYTF
TRBV30	TRBJ1-6	.	CAWTPLLRASPLHF
TRBV10-3	TRBJ2-7	.	CAISESQDRGHEQYF
TRBV9	TRBJ1-2	.	CASSVEAGGNYGYTF
TRBV19	TRBJ2-7	few	CASSSSGYEQYF